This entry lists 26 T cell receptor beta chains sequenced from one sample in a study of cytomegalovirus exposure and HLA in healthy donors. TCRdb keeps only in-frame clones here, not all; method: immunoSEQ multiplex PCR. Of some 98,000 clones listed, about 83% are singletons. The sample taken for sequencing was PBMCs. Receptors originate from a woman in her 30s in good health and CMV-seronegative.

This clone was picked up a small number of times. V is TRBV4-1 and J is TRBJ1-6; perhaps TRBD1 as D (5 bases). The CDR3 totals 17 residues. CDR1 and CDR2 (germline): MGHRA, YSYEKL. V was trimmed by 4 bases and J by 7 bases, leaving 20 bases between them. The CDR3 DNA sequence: TGCGCCAGCAGCCTACGGGACTCCCGTTTGGGGAATTCACCCCTCCACTTT. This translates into CASSLRDSRLGNSPLHF.

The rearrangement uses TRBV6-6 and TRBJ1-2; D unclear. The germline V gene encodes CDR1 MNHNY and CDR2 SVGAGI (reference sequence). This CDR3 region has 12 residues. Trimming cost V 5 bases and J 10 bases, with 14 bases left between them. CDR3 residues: CASSTLRRIYTF. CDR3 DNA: TGTGCCAGCAGTACCCTAAGGCGGATCTACACCTTC.

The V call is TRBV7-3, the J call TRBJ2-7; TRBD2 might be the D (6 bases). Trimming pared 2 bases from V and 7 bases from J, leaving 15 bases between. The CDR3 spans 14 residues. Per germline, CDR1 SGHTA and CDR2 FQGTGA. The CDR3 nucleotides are TGTGCCAGCAGCTTAGGTGGGAAAGGGAGGGAGCAGTACTTC. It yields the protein CASSLGGKGREQYF.

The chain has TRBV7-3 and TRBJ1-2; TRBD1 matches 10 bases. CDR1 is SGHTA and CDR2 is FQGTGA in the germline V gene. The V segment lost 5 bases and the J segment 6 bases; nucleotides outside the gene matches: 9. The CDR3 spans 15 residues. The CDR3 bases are TGTGCCAGCAGCGATCGGACAGGGGGAGTCGATGGCTACACCTTC. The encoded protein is CASSDRTGGVDGYTF.

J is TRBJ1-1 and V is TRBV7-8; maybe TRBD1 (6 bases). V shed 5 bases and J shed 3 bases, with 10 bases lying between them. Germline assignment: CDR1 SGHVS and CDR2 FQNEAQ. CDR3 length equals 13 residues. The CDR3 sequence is CASSRGRDTEAFF. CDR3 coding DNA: TGTGCCAGCAGCAGGGGGAGAGACACTGAAGCTTTCTTT.

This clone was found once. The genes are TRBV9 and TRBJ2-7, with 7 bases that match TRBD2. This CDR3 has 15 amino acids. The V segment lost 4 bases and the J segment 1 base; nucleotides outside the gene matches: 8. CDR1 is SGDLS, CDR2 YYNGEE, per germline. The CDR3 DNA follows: TGTGCCAGCAGCACCGAAGGGCGGGGGTCCTACGAGCAGTACTTC. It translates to CASSTEGRGSYEQYF.

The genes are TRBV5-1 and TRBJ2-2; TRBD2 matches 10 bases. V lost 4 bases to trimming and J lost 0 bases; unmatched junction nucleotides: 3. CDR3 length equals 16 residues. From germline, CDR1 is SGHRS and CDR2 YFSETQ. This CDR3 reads CASSQAGGSNTGELFF. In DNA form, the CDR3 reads TGCGCCAGCAGCCAAGCGGGGGGGTCGAACACCGGGGAGCTGTTTTTT. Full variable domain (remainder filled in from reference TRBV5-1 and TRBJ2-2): KAGVTQTPRYLIKTRGQQVTLSCSPISGHRSVSWYQQTPGQGLQFLFEYFSETQRNKGNFPGRFSGRQFSNSRSEMNVSTLELGDSALYLCASSQAGGSNTGELFFGEGSRLTVL.

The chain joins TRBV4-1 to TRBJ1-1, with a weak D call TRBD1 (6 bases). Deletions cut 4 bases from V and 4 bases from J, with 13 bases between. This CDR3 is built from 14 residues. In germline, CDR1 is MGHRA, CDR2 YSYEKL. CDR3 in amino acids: CASSPTGKTTEAFF. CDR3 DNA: TGCGCCAGCAGCCCAACAGGGAAAACCACTGAAGCTTTCTTT.

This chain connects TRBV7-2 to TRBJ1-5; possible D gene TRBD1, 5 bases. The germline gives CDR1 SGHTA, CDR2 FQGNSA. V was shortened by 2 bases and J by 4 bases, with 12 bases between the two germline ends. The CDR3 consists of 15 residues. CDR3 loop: CASSLIGGENQPQHF. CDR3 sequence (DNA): TGTGCCAGCAGCTTAATCGGGGGGGAGAATCAGCCCCAGCATTTT.

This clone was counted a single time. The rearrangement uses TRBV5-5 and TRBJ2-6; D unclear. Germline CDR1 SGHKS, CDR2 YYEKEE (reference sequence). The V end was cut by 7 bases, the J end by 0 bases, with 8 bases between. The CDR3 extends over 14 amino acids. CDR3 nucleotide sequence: TGTGCCAGCTCGAGAAGCTCTGGGGCCAACGTCCTGACTTTC. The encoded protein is CASSRSSGANVLTF.

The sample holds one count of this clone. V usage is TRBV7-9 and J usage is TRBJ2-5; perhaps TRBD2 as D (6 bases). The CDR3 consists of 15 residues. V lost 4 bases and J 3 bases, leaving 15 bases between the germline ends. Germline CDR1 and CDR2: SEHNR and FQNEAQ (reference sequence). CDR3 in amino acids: CASSSRWGDEETQYF. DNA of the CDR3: TGTGCCAGCAGCTCGAGGTGGGGGGACGAAGAGACCCAGTACTTC.

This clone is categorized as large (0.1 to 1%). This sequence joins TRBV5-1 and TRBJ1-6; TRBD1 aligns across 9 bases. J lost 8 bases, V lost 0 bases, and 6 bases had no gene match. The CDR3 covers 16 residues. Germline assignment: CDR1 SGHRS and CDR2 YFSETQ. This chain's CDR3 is CASSLVPGQGHSPLHF. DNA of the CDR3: TGCGCCAGCAGCTTGGTTCCGGGACAGGGACATTCACCCCTCCACTTT. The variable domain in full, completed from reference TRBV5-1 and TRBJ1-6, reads KAGVTQTPRYLIKTRGQQVTLSCSPISGHRSVSWYQQTPGQGLQFLFEYFSETQRNKGNFPGRFSGRQFSNSRSEMNVSTLELGDSALYLCASSLVPGQGHSPLHFGNGTRLTVT.

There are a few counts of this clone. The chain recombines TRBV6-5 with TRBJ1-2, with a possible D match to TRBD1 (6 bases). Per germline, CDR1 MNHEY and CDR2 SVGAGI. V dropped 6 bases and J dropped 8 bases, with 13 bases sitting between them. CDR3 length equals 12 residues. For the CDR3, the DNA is TGTGCCAGCAGGACAGGTTTCGAAGGCTACACCTTC. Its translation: CASRTGFEGYTF.

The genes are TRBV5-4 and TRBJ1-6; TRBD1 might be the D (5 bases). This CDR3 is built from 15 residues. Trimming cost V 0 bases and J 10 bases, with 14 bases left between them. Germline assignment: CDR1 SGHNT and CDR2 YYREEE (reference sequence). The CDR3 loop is CASSLGRGGGSPLHF. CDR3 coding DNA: TGTGCCAGCAGCTTGGGGAGGGGCGGAGGCTCACCCCTCCACTTT.

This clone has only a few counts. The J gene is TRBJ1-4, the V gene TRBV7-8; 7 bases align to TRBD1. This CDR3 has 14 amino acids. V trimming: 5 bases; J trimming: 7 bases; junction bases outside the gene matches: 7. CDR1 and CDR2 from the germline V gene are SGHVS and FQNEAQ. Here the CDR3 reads CASSKQGLSEKLFF. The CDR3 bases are TGTGCCAGCAGCAAACAGGGGTTGAGTGAAAAACTGTTTTTT.

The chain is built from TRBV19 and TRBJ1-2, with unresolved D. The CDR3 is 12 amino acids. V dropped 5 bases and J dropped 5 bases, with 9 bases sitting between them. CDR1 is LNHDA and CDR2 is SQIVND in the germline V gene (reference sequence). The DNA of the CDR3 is TGTGCCAGTAGTCCGTTCTCGTATGGCTACACCTTC. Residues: CASSPFSYGYTF.

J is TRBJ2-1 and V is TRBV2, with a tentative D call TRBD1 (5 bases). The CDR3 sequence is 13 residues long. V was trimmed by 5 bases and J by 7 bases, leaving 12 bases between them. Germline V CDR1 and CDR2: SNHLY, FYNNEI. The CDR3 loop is CASSKEKGNEQFF. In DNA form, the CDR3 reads TGTGCCAGCAGTAAGGAAAAGGGGAATGAGCAGTTCTTC.

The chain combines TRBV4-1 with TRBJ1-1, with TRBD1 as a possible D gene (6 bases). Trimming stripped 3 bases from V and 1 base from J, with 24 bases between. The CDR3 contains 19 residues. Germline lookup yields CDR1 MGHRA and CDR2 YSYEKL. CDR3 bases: TGCGCCAGCAGCCACGACCAACAGGGAGTCCGCGGAAGGAACACTGAAGCTTTCTTT. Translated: CASSHDQQGVRGRNTEAFF.

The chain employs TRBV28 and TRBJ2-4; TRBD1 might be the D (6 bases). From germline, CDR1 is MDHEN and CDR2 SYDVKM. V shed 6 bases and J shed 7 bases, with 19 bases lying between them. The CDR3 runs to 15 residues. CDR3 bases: TGTGCCAGCAGCCCCTACAGGGTGAGGGGGAACATTCAGTACTTC. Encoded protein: CASSPYRVRGNIQYF. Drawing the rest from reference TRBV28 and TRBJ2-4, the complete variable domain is DVKVTQSSRYLVKRTGEKVFLECVQDMDHENMFWYRQDPGLGLRLIYFSYDVKMKEKGDIPEGYSVSREKKERFSLILESASTNQTSMYLCASSPYRVRGNIQYFGAGTRLSVL.

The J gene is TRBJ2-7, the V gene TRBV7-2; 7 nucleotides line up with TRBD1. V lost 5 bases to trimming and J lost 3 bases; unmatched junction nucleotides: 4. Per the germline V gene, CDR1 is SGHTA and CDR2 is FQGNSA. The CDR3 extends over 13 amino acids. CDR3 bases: TGTGCCAGCAGCGTGGGGACAGTCTACGAGCAGTACTTC. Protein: CASSVGTVYEQYF.

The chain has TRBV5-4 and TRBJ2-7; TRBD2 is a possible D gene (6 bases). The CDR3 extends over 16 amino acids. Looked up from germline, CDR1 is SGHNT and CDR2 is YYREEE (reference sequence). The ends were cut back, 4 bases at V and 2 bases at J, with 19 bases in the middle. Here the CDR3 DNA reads TGTGCCAGCAGCCTTGGGGGGACCCTGACCGCCTACGAGCAGTACTTC. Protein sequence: CASSLGGTLTAYEQYF. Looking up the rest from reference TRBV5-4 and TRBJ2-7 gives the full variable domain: ETGVTQSPTHLIKTRGQQVTLRCSSQSGHNTVSWYQQALGQGPQFIFQYYREEENGRGNFPPRFSGLQFPNYSSELNVNALELDDSALYLCASSLGGTLTAYEQYFGPGTRLTVT.

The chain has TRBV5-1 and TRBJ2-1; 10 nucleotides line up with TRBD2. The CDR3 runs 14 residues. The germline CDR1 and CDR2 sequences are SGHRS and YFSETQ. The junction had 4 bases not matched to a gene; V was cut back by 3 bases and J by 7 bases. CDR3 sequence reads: CASSWTSGKNEQFF. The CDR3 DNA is TGCGCCAGCAGCTGGACTAGCGGTAAAAATGAGCAGTTCTTC.

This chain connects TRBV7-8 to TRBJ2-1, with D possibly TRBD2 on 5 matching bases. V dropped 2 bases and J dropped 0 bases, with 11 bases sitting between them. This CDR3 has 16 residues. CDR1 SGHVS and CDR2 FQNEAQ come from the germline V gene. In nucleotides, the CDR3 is TGTGCCAGCAGCTTACGAGCGGCGAGCTCCTACAATGAGCAGTTCTTC. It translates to CASSLRAASSYNEQFF.

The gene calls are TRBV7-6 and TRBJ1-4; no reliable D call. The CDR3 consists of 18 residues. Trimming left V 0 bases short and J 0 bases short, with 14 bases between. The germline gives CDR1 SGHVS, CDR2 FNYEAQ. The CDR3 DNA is TGTGCCAGCAGCTTAGCCGATTTATCGGGATCAACTAATGAAAAACTGTTTTTT. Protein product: CASSLADLSGSTNEKLFF.

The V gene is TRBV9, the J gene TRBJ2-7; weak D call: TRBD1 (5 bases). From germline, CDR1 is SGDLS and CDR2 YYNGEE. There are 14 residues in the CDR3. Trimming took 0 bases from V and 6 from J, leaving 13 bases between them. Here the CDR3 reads CASSVGGDASEQYF. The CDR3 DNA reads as TGTGCCAGCAGCGTAGGGGGCGATGCCTCCGAGCAGTACTTC.

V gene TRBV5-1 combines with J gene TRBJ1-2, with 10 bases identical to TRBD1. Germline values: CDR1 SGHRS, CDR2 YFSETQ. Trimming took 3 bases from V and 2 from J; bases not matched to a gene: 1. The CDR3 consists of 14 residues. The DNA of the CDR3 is TGCGCCAGCAGCTGGGACAGGGGAAACTATGGCTACACCTTC. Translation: CASSWDRGNYGYTF.